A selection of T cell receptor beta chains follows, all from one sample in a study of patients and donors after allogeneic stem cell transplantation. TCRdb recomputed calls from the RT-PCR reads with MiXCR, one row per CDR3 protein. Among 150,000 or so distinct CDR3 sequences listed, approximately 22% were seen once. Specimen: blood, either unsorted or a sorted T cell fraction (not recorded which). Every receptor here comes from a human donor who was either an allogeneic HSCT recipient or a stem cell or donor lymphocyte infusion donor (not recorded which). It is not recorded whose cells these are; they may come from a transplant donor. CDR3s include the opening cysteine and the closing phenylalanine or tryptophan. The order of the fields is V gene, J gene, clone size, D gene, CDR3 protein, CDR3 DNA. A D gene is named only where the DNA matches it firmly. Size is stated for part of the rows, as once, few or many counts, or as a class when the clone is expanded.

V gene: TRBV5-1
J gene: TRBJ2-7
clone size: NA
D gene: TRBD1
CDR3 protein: CASSPGGSTYEQYF
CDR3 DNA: TGCGCCAGCAGCCCAGGGGGTTCCACCTACGAGCAGTACTTC

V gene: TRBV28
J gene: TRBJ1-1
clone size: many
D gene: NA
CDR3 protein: CASRGPAEAFF
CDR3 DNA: TGTGCCAGCAGGGGGCCGGCTGAAGCTTTCTTT

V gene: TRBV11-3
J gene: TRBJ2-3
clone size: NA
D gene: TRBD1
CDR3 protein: CASSERTGSHTQYF
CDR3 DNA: TGTGCCAGCAGCGAGAGGACAGGGTCACATACGCAGTATTTT

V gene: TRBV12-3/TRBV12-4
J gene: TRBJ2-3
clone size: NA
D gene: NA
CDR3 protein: CASSGATDTQYF
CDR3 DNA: TGTGCCAGCAGTGGGGCCACAGATACGCAGTATTTT

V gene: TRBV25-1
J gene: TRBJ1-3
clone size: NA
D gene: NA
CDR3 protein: CASSDDPGRNSGNTIYF
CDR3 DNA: TGTGCCAGCAGTGACGATCCCGGGAGGAACTCTGGAAACACCATATATTTT

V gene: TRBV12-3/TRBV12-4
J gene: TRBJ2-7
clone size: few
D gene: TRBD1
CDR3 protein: CASTPDRGLFKYF
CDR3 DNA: TGTGCCAGCACCCCGGACAGGGGGCTTTTTAAGTACTTC

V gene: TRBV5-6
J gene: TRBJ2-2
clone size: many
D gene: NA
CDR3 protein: CASSLPGTGELFF
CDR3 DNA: TGTGCCAGCAGCTTGCCAGGCACCGGGGAGCTGTTTTTT

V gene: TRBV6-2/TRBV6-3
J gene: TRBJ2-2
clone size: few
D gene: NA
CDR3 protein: CASSYSSGFPTGELFF
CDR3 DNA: TGTGCCAGCAGTTACTCGTCCGGATTCCCGACCGGGGAGCTGTTTTTT

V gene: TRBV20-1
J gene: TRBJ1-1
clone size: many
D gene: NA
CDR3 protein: CSAAVVKGGGLNTEAFF
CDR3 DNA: TGCAGTGCTGCTGTGGTAAAGGGAGGAGGGTTGAACACTGAAGCTTTCTTT

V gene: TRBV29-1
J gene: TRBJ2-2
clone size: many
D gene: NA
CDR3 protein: CSVAPNTGELFF
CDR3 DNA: TGCAGCGTCGCCCCGAACACCGGGGAGCTGTTTTTT

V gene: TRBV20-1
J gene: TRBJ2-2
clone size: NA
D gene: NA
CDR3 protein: CSARSGYTGELFF
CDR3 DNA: TGCAGCGCGCGGAGTGGGTACACCGGGGAGCTGTTTTTT

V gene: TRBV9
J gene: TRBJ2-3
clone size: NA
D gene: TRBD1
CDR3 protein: CASSADGQGTDTQYF
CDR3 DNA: TGTGCCAGCAGCGCCGACGGACAGGGCACAGATACGCAGTATTTT

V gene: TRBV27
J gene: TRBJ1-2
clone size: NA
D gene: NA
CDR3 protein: CASSSGQRNYGYTF
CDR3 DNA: TGTGCCAGCAGTTCCGGACAGAGAAACTATGGCTACACCTTC

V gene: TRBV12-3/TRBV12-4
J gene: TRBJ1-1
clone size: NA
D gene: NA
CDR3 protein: CASSLRGIGTEAFF
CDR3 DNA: TGTGCCAGCAGCCTGAGGGGTATCGGCACTGAAGCTTTCTTT

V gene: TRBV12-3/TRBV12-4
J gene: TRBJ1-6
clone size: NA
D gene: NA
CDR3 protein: CASRGERGGMTPLHF
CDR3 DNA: TGTGCCAGCAGGGGAGAGAGAGGGGGGATGACACCCCTCCACTTT

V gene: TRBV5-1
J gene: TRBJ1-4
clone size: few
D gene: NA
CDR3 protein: CASSLEQGRREKLFF
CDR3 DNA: TGCGCCAGCAGCTTGGAGCAGGGGAGGAGGGAAAAACTGTTTTTT

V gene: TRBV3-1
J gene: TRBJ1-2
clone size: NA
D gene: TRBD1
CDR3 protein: CASSARQGAGGYTF
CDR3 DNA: TGTGCCAGCAGCGCTCGACAGGGGGCAGGTGGCTACACCTTC

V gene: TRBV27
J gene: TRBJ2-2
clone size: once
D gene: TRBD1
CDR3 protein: CASSLMTGDPGELFF
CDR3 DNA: TGTGCCAGCAGCTTAATGACAGGGGATCCCGGGGAGCTGTTTTTT

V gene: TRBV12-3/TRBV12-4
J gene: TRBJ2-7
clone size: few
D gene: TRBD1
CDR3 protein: CASSRQGLTGQYF
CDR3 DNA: TGTGCCAGCAGTCGACAGGGGCTTACAGGGCAGTACTTC

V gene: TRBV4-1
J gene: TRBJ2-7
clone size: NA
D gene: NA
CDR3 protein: CASSPRGTYEQYF
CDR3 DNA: TGCGCCAGCAGCCCCCGGGGTACCTACGAGCAGTACTTC

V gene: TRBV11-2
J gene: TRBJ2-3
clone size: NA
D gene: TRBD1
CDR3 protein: CASSRDRVVDTQYF
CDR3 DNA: TGTGCCAGCAGCCGGGACAGGGTAGTAGATACGCAGTATTTT

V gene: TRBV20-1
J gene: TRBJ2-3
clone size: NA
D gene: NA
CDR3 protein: CSARISGQSTDTQYF
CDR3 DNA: TGCAGTGCTAGAATCAGTGGACAGAGCACAGATACGCAGTATTTT

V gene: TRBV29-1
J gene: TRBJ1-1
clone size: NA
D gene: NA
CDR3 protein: CSVQPDLNTEAFF
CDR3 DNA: TGCAGCGTTCAACCGGACCTAAACACTGAAGCTTTCTTT

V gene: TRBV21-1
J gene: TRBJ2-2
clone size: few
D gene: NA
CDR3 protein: CASLSDDRADTGELFF
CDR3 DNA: TGTGCCAGCCTGAGCGACGACAGGGCGGACACCGGGGAGCTGTTTTTT

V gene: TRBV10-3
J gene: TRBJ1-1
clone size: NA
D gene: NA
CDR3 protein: CAISASFVNTEAFF
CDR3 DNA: TGTGCCATCAGTGCTAGCTTTGTGAACACTGAAGCTTTCTTT

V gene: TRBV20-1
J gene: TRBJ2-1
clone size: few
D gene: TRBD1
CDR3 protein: CSARVFDREVGEQFF
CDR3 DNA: TGCAGTGCTAGAGTTTTTGACAGGGAAGTTGGTGAGCAGTTCTTC

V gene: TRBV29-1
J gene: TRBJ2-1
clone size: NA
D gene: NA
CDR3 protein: CSVVQGKGGGYNEQFF
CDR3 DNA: TGCAGCGTTGTACAGGGAAAGGGCGGTGGGTACAATGAGCAGTTCTTC

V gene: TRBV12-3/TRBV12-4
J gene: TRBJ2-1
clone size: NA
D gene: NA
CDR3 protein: CASSFLGYGGSQFF
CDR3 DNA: TGTGCCAGCAGTTTTTTGGGTTACGGGGGCTCCCAGTTCTTC

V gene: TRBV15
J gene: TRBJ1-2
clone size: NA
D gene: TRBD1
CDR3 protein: CATSRTGADGYTF
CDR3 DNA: TGTGCCACCAGCAGAACAGGGGCGGATGGCTACACCTTC

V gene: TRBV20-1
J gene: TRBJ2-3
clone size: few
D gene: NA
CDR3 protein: CSAKFGRATDTQYF
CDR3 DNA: TGCAGTGCTAAGTTCGGACGAGCCACAGATACGCAGTATTTT

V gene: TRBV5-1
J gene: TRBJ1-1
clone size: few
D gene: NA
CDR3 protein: CASSLGGDDTEAFF
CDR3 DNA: TGCGCCAGCAGCTTGGGAGGGGATGACACTGAAGCTTTCTTT

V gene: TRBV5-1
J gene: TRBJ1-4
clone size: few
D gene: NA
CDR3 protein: CASSRDGFNEKLFF
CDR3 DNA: TGCGCCAGCAGCCGGGACGGGTTTAATGAAAAACTGTTTTTT

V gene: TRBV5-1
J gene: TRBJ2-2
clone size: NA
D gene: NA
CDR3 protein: CASSLAQSTGELFF
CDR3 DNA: TGCGCCAGCAGCTTGGCACAGAGCACCGGGGAGCTGTTTTTT

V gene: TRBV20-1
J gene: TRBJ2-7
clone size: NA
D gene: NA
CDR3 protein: CSARETRSHEQYF
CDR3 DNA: TGCAGTGCTAGAGAGACTAGATCCCACGAGCAGTACTTC

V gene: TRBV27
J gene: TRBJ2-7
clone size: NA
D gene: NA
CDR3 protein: CASSLGQGLGYEQYF
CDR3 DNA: TGTGCCAGCAGTTTAGGCCAGGGCCTGGGATACGAGCAGTACTTC

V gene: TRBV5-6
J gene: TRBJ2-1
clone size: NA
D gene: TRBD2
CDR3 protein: CASSPIKAGGPNLQFF
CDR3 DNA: TGTGCCAGCAGCCCTATCAAAGCGGGAGGGCCCAATTTGCAGTTCTTC

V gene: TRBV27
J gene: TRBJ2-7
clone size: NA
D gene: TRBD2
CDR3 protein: CASSFQLAGVYEQYF
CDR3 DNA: TGTGCCAGCAGTTTCCAACTAGCGGGAGTCTACGAGCAGTACTTC

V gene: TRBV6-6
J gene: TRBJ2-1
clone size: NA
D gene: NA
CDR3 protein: CASSRGTGGNEQFF
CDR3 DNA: TGTGCCAGCAGCCGCGGGACTGGGGGCAATGAGCAGTTCTTC

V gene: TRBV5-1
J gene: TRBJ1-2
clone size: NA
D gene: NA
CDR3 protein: CASTGATKKDGYTF
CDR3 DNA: TGCGCCAGCACCGGGGCCACAAAGAAGGATGGCTACACCTTC

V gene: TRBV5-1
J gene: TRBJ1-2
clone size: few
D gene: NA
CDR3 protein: CASSLGSTPLYGYTF
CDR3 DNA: TGCGCCAGCAGCCTGGGTTCTACACCTCTATATGGCTACACCTTC

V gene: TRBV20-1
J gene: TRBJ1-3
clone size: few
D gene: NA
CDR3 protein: CSARIRSSGNTIYF
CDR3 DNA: TGCAGTGCTAGAATTCGAAGCTCTGGAAACACCATATATTTT

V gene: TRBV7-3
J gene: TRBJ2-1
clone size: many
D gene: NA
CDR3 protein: CASSLIGDPRSYNEQFF
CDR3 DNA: TGTGCCAGCAGCTTAATTGGGGACCCACGCTCCTACAATGAGCAGTTCTTC

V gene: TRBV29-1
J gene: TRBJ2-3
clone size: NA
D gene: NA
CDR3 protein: CSVEGLWTDTQYF
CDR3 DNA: TGCAGCGTTGAAGGACTATGGACAGATACGCAGTATTTT

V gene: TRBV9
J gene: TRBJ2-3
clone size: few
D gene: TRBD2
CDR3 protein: CASSVDLRGGRDTQYF
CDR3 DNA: TGTGCCAGCAGCGTAGATCTTCGGGGGGGCCGGGATACGCAGTATTTT

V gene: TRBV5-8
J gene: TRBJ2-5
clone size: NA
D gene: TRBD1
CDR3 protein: CASSTDRGDVTQYF
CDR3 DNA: TGTGCCAGCAGCACCGACAGGGGTGACGTGACCCAGTACTTC

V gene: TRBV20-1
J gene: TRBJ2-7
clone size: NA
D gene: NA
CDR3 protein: CSAREGAEYEQYF
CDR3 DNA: TGCAGTGCTAGAGAGGGGGCGGAGTACGAGCAGTACTTC

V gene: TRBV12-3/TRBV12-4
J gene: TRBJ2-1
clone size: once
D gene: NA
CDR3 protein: CASSPRVGSYNEQFF
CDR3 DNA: TGTGCCAGCAGCCCCCGGGTGGGGTCCTACAATGAGCAGTTCTTC

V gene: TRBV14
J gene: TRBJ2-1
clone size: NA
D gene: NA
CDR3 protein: CASSQLRNNEQFF
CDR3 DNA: TGTGCCAGCAGCCAACTTCGGAACAATGAGCAGTTCTTC

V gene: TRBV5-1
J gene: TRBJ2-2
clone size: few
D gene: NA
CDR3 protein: CASSSTPNHANTGELFF
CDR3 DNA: TGCGCCAGCAGCTCCACCCCCAATCACGCGAACACCGGGGAGCTGTTTTTT

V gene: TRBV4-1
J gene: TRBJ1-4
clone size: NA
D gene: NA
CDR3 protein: CASSQDPRDEKLFF
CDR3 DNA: TGCGCCAGCAGCCAAGATCCCAGGGATGAAAAACTGTTTTTT

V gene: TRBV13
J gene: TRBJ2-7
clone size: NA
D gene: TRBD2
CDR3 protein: CASSLGGGFKLYEQYF
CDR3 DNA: TGTGCCAGCAGCTTAGGGGGAGGGTTCAAACTTTACGAGCAGTACTTC